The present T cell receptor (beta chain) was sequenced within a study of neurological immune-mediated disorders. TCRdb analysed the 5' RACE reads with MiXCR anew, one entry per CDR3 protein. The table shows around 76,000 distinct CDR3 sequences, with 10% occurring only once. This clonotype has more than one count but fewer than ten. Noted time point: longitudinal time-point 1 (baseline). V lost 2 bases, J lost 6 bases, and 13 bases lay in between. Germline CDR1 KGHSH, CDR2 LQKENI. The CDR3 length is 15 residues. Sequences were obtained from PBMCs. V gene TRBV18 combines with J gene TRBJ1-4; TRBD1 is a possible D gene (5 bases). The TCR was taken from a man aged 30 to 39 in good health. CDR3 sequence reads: CASSPGRTGDEKLFF. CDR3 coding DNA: TGTGCCAGCTCACCAGGGAGGACGGGGGATGAAAAACTGTTTTTT.